The T cell receptor beta chain described here comes from a study of identical twins' blood T cells. TCRdb independently ran MiXCR on the 5' RACE reads; one entry per CDR3 protein. The sample has 300,000 to 400,000 distinct CDR3 sequences; roughly 27% are singletons. This clonotype showed up just a few times. Specimen: PBMCs. This TCR came from a woman between 18 and 55 years old in good health.

CDR3 protein: CASSLSRPLTYEQYF. CDR3 nucleotides: TGTGCCAGCAGCCTATCTCGTCCCCTTACCTACGAGCAGTACTTC. The chain has TRBV3-1 and TRBJ2-7; D gene ambiguous. Germline loops: CDR1 LGHDT, CDR2 YNNKEL (reference sequence). The CDR3 loop spans 15 amino acids. Trimming removed 4 bases from V and 2 bases from J, with 15 bases in between.